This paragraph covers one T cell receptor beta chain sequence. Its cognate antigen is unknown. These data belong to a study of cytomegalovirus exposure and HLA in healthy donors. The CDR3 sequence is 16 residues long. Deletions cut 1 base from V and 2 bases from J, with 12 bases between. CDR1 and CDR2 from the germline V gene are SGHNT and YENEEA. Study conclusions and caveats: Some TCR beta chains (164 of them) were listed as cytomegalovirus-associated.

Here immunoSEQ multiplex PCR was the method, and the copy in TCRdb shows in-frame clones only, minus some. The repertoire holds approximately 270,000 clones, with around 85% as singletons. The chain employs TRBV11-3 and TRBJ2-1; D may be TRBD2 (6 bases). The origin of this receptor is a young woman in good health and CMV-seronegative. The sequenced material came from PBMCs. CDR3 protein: CASSLVPGVPYNEQFF. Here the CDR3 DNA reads TGTGCCAGCAGCTTAGTGCCGGGAGTCCCCTACAATGAGCAGTTCTTC.